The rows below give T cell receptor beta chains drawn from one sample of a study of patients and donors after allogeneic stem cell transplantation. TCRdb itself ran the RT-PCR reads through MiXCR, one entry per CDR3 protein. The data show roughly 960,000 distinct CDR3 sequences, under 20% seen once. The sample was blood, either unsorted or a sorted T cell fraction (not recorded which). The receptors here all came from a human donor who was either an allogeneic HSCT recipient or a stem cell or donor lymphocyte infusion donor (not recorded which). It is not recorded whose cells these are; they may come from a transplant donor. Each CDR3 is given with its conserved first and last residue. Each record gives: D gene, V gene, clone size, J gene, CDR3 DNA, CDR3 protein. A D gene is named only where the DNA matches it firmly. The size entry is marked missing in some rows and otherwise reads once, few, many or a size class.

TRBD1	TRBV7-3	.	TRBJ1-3	TGTGCCAGCAGCTTAGTCTCCCGGAGGGACAGGGGAAACACCATATATTTT	CASSLVSRRDRGNTIYF
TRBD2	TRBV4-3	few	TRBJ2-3	TGCGCCAGCAGCCAAGGGACTAGCGCCCCAGATACGCAGTATTTT	CASSQGTSAPDTQYF
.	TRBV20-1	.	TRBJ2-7	TGCAGTGCTAGAGATCTTCGGGACGGAACCTACGAGCAGTACTTC	CSARDLRDGTYEQYF
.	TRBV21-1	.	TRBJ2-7	TGTGCCAGCAGCAAAGGGCCCCGGGACAGTAGAATGCACGAGCAGTACTTC	CASSKGPRDSRMHEQYF
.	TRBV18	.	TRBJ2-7	TGTGCCAGCTCATTTACCTCCGGACAAAACGAGCAGTACTTC	CASSFTSGQNEQYF
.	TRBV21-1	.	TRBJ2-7	TGTGCCAGCAGCAAAAGGCAGTGGACCGGCGTGTGGGAGCAGTACTTC	CASSKRQWTGVWEQYF
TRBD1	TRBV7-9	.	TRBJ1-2	TGTGCCAGCAGCGCGGGGACAGGGATAAGTAGCTACACCTTC	CASSAGTGISSYTF
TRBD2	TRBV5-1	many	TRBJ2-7	TGCGCCAGCAGCTCCGGACTAGCGGGAACAGTCGACGAGCAGTACTTC	CASSSGLAGTVDEQYF
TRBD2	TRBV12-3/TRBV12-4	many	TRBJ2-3	TGTGCCAGCACCCAGGGCGGGAGGGCCGGTACGCAGTATTTT	CASTQGGRAGTQYF
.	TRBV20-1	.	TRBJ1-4	TGCAGTGCTCCTCCCGGGACGGTTAATGAAAAACTGTTTTTT	CSAPPGTVNEKLFF
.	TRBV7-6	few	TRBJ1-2	TGTGCCAGCAGCTTAGCGGGAGGCATGGTGGATGGCTACACCTTC	CASSLAGGMVDGYTF
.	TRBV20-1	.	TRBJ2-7	TGCAGTGCTAGCGAAGACGCCCAGAACTTCCACGAGCAGTACTTC	CSASEDAQNFHEQYF
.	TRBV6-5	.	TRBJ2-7	TGTGCCAGCAGTTCCCTACTGGTCGGCTACGAGCAGTACTTC	CASSSLLVGYEQYF
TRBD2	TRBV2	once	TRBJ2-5	TGTGCCAGCAGTGAAACGATAGCGGGAGAAGAGACCCAGTACTTC	CASSETIAGEETQYF
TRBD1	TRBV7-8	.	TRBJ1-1	TGTGCCAGCACCCAACAGGGGCCTGTGAACACTGAAGTTTTCTTT	CASTQQGPVNTEVFF
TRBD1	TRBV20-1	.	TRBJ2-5	TGCAGTGCAAGCGGACAGGGGGGGAGGGAGACCCAGTACTTC	CSASGQGGRETQYF
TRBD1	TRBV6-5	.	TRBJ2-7	TGTGCCAGCAGTTATCGACAGGGGCGAACCTACGAGCAGTACTTC	CASSYRQGRTYEQYF
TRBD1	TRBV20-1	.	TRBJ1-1	TGCAGTGCCCATAATACAGGGGGCGGCCTATCCTTCTTT	CSAHNTGGGLSFF
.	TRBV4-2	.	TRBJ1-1	TGTGCCAGCAGCCCCGAGACGAACACTGAAGCTTTCTTT	CASSPETNTEAFF
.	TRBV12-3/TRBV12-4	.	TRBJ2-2	TGTGCCAGCAGTTTCCGCGCGGCCTTGAACACCGGGGAGCTGTTTTTT	CASSFRAALNTGELFF
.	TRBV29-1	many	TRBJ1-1	TGCAGCTCGTTGAGAGGGGACACTGAAGCTTTCTTT	CSSLRGDTEAFF
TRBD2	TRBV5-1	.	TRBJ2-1	TGCGCCAGCATATCGGGGGGCAATGAGCAGTTCTTC	CASISGGNEQFF
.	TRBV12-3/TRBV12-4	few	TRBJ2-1	TGTGCCAGCAGTAGAGGCCGGGCCTCCCCCTACAATGAGCAGTTCTTC	CASSRGRASPYNEQFF
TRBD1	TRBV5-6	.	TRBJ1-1	TGTGCCAGCAGGATGCAGGGGGCCACTGAAGCTTTCTTT	CASRMQGATEAFF
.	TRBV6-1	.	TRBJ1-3	TGTGCCAGCAGTCCAGGACTCTCTGGAAACACCATATATTTT	CASSPGLSGNTIYF
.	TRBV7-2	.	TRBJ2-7	TGTGCCAGCAGCTTAGTCCCCTCCGGACAGAAGTACGAGCAGTACTTC	CASSLVPSGQKYEQYF
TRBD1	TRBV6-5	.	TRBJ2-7	TGTGCCAGCAGTTACCGGGACAGGCCGACCTACGAGCAGTACTTC	CASSYRDRPTYEQYF
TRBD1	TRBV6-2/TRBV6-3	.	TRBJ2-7	TGTGCCAGCAGTTTCAATCTGGACAGGGAGGAACTACTGGACTCCTACGAGCAGTACTTC	CASSFNLDREELLDSYEQYF
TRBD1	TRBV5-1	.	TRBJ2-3	TGCGCCAGCAGCTTGATGGGGGGGACAGGGGACACAGATACGCAGTATTTT	CASSLMGGTGDTDTQYF
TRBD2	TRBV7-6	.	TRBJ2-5	TGTGCCAGCAGAGAGGCTGGGACTACCCAAGAGACCCAGTACTTC	CASREAGTTQETQYF
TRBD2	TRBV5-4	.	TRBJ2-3	TGTGCCAGCAGCTTGGATCTAGCGGGAGATACGCAGTATTTT	CASSLDLAGDTQYF
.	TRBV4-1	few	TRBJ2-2	TGCGCCAGCAGCCAAGAAAGGTCGGAAAGGAGACTTAACACCGGGGAGCTGTTTTTT	CASSQERSERRLNTGELFF
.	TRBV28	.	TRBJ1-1	TGTGCCAGCCGCACAACTCCAGGGGCGAGGACTGAAGCTTTCTTT	CASRTTPGARTEAFF
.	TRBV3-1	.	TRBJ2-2	TGTGCCAGCAGCAGCCGGGCAGGGATCGGGGAGCTGTTTTTT	CASSSRAGIGELFF
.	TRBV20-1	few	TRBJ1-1	TGCAGTGCGGGGCGCGACACTGAAGCTTTCTTT	CSAGRDTEAFF
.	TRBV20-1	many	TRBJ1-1	TGCAGTGCTCATAGGGGCAGGGGTGAAGCTTTCTTT	CSAHRGRGEAFF
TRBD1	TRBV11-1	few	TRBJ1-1	TGTGCCAGCAGCTCCTTCTACGACAGGGGGAACACTGAAGCTTTCTTT	CASSSFYDRGNTEAFF
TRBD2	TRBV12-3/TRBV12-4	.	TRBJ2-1	TGTGCCAGCAGTGAAACGGGACTAGCGGGACACAATGAGCAGTTCTTC	CASSETGLAGHNEQFF
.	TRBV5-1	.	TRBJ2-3	TGCGCCAGCAGCTTGTCCAGGGTGGCAGATACGCAGTATTTT	CASSLSRVADTQYF
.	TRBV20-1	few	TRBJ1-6	TGCAGTGCTAGGGAGACCTTTAATTCACCCCTCCACTTT	CSARETFNSPLHF
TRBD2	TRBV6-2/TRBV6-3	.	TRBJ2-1	TGTGCCAGCAGTTATGTGGGCGGGGGGCCACTCTCCTACAATGAGCAGTTCTTC	CASSYVGGGPLSYNEQFF
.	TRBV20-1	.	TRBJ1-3	TGCAGTGCCAAACTGACCTCTGGAAACACCATATATTTT	CSAKLTSGNTIYF
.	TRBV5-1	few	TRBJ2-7	TGCGCCAGCCTGGGAGGCGGGCCTGGGGGCGAGCAGTACTTC	CASLGGGPGGEQYF
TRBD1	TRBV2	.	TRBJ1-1	TGTGCCAGCACCCGCTCCGGGACAGGGATCCCTGAAGCTTTCTTT	CASTRSGTGIPEAFF
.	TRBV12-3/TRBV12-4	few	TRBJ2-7	TGTGCCAGCAGCCAACCGGGCCGTAGCTCCTACGAGCAGTACTTC	CASSQPGRSSYEQYF
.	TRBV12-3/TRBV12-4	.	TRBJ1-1	TGTGCCAGCAAAATCCGCCTGCAGGTACCTGAAGCTTTCTTT	CASKIRLQVPEAFF
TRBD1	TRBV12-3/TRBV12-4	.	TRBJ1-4	TGTGCCAGCAGCGGGACAGCTAATGAAAAACTGTTTTTT	CASSGTANEKLFF
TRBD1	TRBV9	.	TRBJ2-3	TGTGCCAGCAGCGCCGGGACAGGGGGCCCGAAAATTACGCAGTATTTT	CASSAGTGGPKITQYF
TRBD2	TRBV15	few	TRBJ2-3	TGTGCCACCAGCAGAGAACGGGGGGGCACAGATACGCAGTATTTT	CATSRERGGTDTQYF
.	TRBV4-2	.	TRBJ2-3	TGTGCCAGCAGCCAAGTCCATCAGGGCGATACGCAGTATTTT	CASSQVHQGDTQYF
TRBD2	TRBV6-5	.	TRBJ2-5	TGTGCCAGCAGTTACTCGATCGGGCGGGAGGGCCTGGGAGAGACCCAGTACTTC	CASSYSIGREGLGETQYF
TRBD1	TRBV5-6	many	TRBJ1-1	TGTGCCAGCAGCTTGCCGGGACAGGGGAAGAGCACTGAAGCTTTCTTT	CASSLPGQGKSTEAFF
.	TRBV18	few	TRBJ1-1	TGTGCCAGCTCACCAGGGGCTCACCTCAACACTGAAGCTTTCTTT	CASSPGAHLNTEAFF
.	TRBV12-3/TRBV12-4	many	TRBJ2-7	TGTGCCAGCAGTCCCATTCCCTCCCGGGGAGTGACCTACGAGCAGTACTTC	CASSPIPSRGVTYEQYF